The table lists the clone carrying this TCR beta chain with a few counts. Its antigen is not identified. The data stem from a study of T cell repertoires in cytomegalovirus infection. As for the study in general: TCR beta signatures that were public indicated CMV infection and matching HLA type.

Germline lookup yields CDR1 LNHDA and CDR2 SQIVND (reference sequence). CDR3 length equals 16 residues. The germline V and J ends were trimmed by 5 bases and 0 bases, with 16 bases remaining between them. Study-level points and caveats: HLA-C-restricted CMV-specific TCR beta clonotypes prevailed in the ex vivo response. Summed public TCR beta family frequency identified CMV carriers bearing the relevant HLA.

Each CDR3 protein is one row after TCRdb ran MiXCR on the reads. The sample yields about 530,000 distinct CDR3 sequences, around 27% seen once. V and J are TRBV19 and TRBJ1-1; D is possibly TRBD1 (5 bases). This clonotype was sampled from a human donor in good health (CMV status not recorded). Some clones in this sample may be carry-over from other donors' samples. Sequenced material: PBMCs. CDR3 DNA: TGTGCCAGTAGTTTGGGACGGACCCTAATGAACACTGAAGCTTTCTTT. This encodes CASSLGRTLMNTEAFF.